This T cell receptor (beta chain) was recovered during a study of blood T cell repertoires in COVID-19. Study-level background: Nucleic acid was either cDNA or gDNA, and it came from T cells, B-cell-depleted T cells, or PBMCs.

V gave up 6 bases and J gave up 0 bases, with 9 bases separating them. The germline V gene encodes CDR1 MGHRA and CDR2 YSYEKL. The length of the CDR3 is 15 residues. Study processing details: The assay estimated nucleated cells by amplifying reference gene primers. The method was immunoSEQ multiplex PCR; TCRdb's version includes in-frame clones alone and lacks a portion of them. Clone size and V and J calls were adopted from that table, with D and trimming inferred from the DNA. Among tens of thousands of clones listed, roughly four fifths were seen once. The sample taken for sequencing was peripheral blood. This sequence was found in a human donor in a cohort sampled during active COVID-19. The chain uses TRBV4-1 and TRBJ1-6; D gene ambiguous. CDR3 DNA sequence: TGCGCCAGCAGGTCACAGAGCTCCTATAATTCACCCCTCCACTTT. It translates to CASRSQSSYNSPLHF.